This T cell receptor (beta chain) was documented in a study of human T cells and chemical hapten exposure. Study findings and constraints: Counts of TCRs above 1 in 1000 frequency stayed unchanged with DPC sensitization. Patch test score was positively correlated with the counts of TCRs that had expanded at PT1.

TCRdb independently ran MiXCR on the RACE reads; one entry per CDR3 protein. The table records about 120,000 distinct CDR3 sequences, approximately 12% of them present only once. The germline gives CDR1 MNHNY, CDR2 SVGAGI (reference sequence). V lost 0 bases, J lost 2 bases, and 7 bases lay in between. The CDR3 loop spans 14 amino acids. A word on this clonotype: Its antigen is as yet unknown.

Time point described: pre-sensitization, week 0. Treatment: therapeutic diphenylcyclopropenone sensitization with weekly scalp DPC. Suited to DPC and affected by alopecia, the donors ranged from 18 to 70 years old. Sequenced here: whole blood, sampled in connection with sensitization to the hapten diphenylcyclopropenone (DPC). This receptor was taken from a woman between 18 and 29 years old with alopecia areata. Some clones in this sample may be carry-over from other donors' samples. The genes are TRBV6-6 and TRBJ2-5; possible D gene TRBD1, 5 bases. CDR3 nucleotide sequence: TGTGCCAGCAGTTACTCGGGGCCACAAGAGACCCAGTACTTC. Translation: CASSYSGPQETQYF.